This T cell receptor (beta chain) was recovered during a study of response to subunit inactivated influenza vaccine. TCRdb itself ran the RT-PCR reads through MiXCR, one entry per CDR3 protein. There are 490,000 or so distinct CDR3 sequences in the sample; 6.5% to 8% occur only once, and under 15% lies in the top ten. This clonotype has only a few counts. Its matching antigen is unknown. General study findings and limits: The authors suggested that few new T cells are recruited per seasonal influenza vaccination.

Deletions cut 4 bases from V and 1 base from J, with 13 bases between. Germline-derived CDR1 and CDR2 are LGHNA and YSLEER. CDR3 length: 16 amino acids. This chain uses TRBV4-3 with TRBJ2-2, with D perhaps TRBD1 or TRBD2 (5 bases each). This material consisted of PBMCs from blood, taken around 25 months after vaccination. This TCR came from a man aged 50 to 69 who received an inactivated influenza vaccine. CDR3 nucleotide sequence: TGCGCCAGCAGCCCAGTAGGGGACCTGAACACCGGGGAGCTGTTTTTT. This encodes CASSPVGDLNTGELFF.